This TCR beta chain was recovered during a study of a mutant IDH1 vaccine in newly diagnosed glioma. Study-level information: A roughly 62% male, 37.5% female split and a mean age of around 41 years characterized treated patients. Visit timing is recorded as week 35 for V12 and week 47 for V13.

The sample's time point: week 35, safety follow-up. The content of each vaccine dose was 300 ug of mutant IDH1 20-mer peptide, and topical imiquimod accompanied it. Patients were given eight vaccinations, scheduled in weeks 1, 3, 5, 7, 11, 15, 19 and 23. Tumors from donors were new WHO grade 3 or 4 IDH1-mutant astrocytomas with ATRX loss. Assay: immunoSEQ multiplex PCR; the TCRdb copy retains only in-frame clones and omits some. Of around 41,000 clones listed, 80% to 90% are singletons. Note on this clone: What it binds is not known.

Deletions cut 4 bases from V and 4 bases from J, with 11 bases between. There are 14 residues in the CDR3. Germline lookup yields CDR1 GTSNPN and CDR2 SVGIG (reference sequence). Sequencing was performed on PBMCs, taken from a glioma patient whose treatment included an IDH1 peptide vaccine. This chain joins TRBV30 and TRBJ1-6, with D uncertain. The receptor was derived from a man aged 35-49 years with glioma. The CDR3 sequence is CAWKDGAYNSPLHF. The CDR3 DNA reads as TGTGCCTGGAAGGACGGTGCTTATAATTCACCCCTCCACTTT.